This T cell receptor beta chain was retrieved from a study of blood T cell repertoires in COVID-19. Study-wide context: T cells, B-cell-depleted T cells, or PBMCs supplied cDNA or gDNA.

Authors' methods: Reference gene primer amplification yielded estimated nucleated cell counts. Produced via immunoSEQ multiplex PCR; TCRdb's table is partial and in-frame only. The DNA was the basis for D and trimming; V, J and clone size are from that table. The table has 100,000 to 150,000 clones, roughly 87% seen once; the top ten hold approximately 6.6%. Germline assignment: CDR1 SGDLS and CDR2 YYNGEE. Unmatched junction bases numbered 25, after V lost 0 bases and J lost 5 bases. The CDR3 loop spans 22 amino acids. V and J are TRBV9 and TRBJ2-1; 8 bases are a match to TRBD1. The clonotype comes from a man aged 80 or over with active or convalescent COVID-19. The sample taken for sequencing was peripheral blood. The CDR3 DNA reads TGTGCCAGCAGCGTAGGTATTGGCCGCGTGTGGGGACAGGATACAGCTAACAATGAGCAGTTCTTC. Its protein product is CASSVGIGRVWGQDTANNEQFF.